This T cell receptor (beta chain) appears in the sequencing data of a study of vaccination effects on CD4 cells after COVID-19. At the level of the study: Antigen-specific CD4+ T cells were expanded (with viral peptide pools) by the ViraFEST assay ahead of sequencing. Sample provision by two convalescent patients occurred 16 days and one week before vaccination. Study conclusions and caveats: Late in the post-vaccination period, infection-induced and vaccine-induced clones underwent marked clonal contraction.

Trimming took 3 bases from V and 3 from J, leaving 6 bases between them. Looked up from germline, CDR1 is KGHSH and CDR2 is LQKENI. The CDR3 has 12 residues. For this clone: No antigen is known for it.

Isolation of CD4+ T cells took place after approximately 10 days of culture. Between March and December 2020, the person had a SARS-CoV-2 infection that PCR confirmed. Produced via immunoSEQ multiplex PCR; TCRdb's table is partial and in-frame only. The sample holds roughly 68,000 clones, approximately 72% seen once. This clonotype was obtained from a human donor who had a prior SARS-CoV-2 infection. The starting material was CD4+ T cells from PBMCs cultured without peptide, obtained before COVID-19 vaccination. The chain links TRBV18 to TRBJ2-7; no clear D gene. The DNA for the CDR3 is TGTGCCAGCTCACCTCAAATCTACGAGCAGTACTTC. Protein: CASSPQIYEQYF.